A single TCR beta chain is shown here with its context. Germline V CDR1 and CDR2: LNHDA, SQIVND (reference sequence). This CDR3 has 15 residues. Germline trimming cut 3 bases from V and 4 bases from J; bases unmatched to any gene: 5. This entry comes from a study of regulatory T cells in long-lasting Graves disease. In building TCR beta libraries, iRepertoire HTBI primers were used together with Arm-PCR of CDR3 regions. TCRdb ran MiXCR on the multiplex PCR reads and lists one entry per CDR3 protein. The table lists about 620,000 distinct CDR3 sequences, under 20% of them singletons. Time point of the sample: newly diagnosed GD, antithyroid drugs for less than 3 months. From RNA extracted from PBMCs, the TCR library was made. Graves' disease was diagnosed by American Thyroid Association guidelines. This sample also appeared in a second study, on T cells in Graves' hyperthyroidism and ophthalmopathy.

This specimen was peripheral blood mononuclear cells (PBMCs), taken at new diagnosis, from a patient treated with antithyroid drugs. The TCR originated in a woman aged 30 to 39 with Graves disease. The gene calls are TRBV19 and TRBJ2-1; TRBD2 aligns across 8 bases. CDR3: CASSIRGGIYNEQFF. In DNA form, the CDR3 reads TGTGCCAGTAGTATCCGGGGGGGCATTTACAATGAGCAGTTCTTC.